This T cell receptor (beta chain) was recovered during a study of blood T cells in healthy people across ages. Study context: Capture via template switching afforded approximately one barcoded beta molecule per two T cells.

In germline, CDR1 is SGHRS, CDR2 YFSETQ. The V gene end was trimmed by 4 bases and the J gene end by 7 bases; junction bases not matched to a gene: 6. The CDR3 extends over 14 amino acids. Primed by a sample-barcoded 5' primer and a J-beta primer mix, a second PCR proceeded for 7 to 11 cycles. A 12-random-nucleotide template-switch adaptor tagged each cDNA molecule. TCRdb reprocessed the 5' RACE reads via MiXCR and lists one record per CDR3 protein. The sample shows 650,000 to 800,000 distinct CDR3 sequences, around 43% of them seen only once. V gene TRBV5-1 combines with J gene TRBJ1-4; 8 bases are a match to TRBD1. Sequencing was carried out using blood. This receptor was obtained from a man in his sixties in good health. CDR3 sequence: CASSLDRVREKLFF. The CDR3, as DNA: TGCGCCAGCAGCCTGGACAGGGTCCGTGAAAAACTGTTTTTT. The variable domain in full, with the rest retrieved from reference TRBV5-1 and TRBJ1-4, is KAGVTQTPRYLIKTRGQQVTLSCSPISGHRSVSWYQQTPGQGLQFLFEYFSETQRNKGNFPGRFSGRQFSNSRSEMNVSTLELGDSALYLCASSLDRVREKLFFGSGTQLSVL.